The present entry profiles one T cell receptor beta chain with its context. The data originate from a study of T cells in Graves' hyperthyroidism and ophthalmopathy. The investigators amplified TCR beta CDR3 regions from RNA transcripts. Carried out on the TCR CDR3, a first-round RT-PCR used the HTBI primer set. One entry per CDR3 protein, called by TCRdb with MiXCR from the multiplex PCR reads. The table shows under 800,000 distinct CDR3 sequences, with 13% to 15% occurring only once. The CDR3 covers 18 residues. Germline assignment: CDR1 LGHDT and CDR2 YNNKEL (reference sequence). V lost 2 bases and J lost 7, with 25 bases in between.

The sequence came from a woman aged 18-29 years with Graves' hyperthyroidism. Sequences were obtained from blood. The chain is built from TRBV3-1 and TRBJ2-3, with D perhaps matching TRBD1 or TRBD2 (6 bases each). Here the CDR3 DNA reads TGTGCCAGCAGCCAATCAGGTCCGGGGGCGAGTCTTCTCCATACGCAGTATTTT. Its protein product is CASSQSGPGASLLHTQYF.